The TCR beta chain under discussion was sequenced for a study of CD8 T cells in Susac syndrome. Across the whole study: Blood was drawn from Susac syndrome patients while they were therapy-naive, on corticosteroids, or on intravenous immunoglobulin alone.

The RNA, roughly 0.45 to 1 ug, was put through reverse transcription using random hexamers. The amplification used immunoSEQ multiplex PCR on TCR beta CDR3; it spanned 54 Vbeta and 13 Jbeta. TCRdb ran MiXCR on the immunoSEQ multiplex PCR reads and lists one entry per CDR3 protein. Seen here are 120,000 to 150,000 distinct CDR3 sequences, approximately 96% observed once, and the top ten hold over 0.065%. The study sequenced TCR beta in blood CD8+ and CD4+ T cells. Isolation of CD8+ and CD4+ T cells was performed negatively, whereas enrichment of TEMRA cells was done by FACS. Germline CDR1 ENHRY, CDR2 SYGVKD. With 4 bases removed from V and 1 base from J, the gap between germline ends came to 11 bases. This CDR3 has 14 residues.

Material: CD4+ T cells from PBMCs. The TCR sequence derives from a human donor with Susac syndrome. The rearrangement joins TRBV10-3 to TRBJ2-7, with D perhaps matching TRBD2 (6 bases). The CDR3 DNA reads as TGTGCCATCAGTGCCTCTAGCGAGTCCTACGAGCAGTACTTC. Its translation is CAISASSESYEQYF.